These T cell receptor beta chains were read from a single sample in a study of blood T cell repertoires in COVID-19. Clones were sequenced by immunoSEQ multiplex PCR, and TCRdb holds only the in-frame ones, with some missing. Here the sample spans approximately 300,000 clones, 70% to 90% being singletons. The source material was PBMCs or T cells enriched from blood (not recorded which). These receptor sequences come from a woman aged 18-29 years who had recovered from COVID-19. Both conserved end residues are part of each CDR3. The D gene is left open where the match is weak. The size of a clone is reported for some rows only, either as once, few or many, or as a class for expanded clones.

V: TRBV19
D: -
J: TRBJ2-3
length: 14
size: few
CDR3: CASSPGRSTDTQYF
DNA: TGTGCCAGTAGCCCAGGGCGGAGCACAGATACGCAGTATTTT

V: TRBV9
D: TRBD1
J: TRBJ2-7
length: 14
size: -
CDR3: CASSADRGDHEQYF
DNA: TGTGCCAGCAGCGCAGACAGGGGCGACCACGAGCAGTACTTC

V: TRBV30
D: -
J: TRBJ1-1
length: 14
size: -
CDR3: CAWSVRRVNTEAFF
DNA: TGTGCCTGGAGTGTACGTCGGGTGAACACTGAAGCTTTCTTT

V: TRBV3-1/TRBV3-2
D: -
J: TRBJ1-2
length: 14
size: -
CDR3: CASSQSWRNYGYTF
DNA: TGTGCCAGCAGCCAATCATGGCGGAACTATGGCTACACCTTC

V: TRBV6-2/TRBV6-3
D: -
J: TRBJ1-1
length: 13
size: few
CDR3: CASSRTPGAEAFF
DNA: TGTGCCAGCAGCCGAACCCCAGGGGCCGAAGCTTTCTTT

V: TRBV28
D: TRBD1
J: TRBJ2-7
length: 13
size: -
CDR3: CASSTGVPYEQYF
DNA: TGTGCCAGCAGTACAGGGGTACCTTACGAGCAGTACTTC

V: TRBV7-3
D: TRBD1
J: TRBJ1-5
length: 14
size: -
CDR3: CASSQGQGNQPQHF
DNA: TGTGCCAGCAGCCAAGGACAGGGCAATCAGCCCCAGCATTTT

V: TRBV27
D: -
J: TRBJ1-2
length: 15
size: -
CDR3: CASSLSGDGNYGYTF
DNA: TGTGCCAGCAGTTTATCAGGCGACGGGAACTATGGCTACACCTTC

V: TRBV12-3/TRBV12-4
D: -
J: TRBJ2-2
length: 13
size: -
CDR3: CASSLANTGELFF
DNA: TGTGCCAGCAGCCTCGCGAACACCGGGGAGCTGTTTTTT

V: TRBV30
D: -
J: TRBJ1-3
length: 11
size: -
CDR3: CASDTGNTIYF
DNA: TGTGCTTCGGACACTGGAAACACCATATATTTT

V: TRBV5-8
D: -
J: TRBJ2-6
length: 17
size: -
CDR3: CASSPSGSNSGANVLTF
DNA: TGTGCCAGCAGTCCGTCCGGGAGCAACTCTGGGGCCAACGTCCTGACTTTC

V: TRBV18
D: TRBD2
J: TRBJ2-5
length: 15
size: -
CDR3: CASSQGLAGGKTQYF
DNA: TGTGCCAGCTCACAAGGACTAGCGGGGGGAAAGACCCAGTACTTC

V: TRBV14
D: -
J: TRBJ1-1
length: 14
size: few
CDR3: CASSHTGSPTEAFF
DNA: TGTGCCAGCAGCCATACTGGGAGCCCCACTGAAGCTTTCTTT

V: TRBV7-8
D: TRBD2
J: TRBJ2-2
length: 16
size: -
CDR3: CASSEGGTSRTGELFF
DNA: TGTGCCAGCAGCGAAGGTGGGACTAGCAGAACCGGGGAGCTGTTTTTT

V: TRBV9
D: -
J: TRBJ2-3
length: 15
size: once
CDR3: CASSPQSKGTDTQYF
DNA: TGTGCCAGCAGCCCACAATCAAAAGGCACAGATACGCAGTATTTT

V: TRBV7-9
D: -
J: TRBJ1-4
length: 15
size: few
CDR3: CASSLDRDYGEKLFF
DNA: TGTGCCAGCAGCTTAGACCGGGACTACGGCGAAAAACTGTTTTTT

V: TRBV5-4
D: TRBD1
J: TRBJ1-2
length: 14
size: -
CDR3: CASSDRAISYGYTF
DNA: TGTGCCAGCAGCGACAGGGCAATTAGCTATGGCTACACCTTC

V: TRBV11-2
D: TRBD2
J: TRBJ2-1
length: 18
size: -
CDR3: CASSLALVGTSVYNEQFF
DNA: TGTGCCAGCAGCTTAGCCCTCGTGGGTACTAGCGTTTACAATGAGCAGTTCTTC

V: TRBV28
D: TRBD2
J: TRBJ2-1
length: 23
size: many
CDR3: CASSFPVGVNEREVQGSYNEQFF
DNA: TGTGCCAGCAGTTTTCCGGTGGGAGTAAACGAGCGGGAGGTCCAAGGCTCCTACAATGAGCAGTTCTTC

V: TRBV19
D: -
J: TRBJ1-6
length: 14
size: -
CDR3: CASSRSFYNSPLHF
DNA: TGTGCCAGTAGTAGGAGTTTCTATAATTCACCCCTCCACTTT

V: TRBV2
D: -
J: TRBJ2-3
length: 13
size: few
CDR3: CASMAESTDTQYF
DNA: TGTGCCAGCATGGCGGAGAGCACAGATACGCAGTATTTT

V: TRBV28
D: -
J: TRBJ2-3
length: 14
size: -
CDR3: CASSLSPGTDTQYF
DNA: TGTGCCAGCAGTTTATCTCCAGGCACAGATACGCAGTATTTT

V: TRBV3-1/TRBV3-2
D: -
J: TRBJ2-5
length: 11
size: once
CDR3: CASSQAVTQYF
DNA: TGTGCCAGCAGCCAAGCGGTGACCCAGTACTTC

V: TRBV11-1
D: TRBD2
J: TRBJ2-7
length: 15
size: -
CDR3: CASSPRLAGGREQYF
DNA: TGTGCCAGCAGCCCGAGACTAGCGGGAGGGAGAGAGCAGTACTTC

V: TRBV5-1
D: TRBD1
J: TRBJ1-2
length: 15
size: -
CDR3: CASSLNRGLNYGYTF
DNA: TGCGCCAGCAGCTTGAACAGGGGTCTTAACTATGGCTACACCTTC

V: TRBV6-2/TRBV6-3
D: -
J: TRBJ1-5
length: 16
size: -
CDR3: CASSSSSWTKNQPQHF
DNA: TGTGCCAGCAGTTCATCGTCCTGGACAAAGAATCAGCCCCAGCATTTT

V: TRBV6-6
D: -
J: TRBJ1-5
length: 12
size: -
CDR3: CASRHSNQPQHF
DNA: TGTGCCAGCAGACATAGCAATCAGCCCCAGCATTTT

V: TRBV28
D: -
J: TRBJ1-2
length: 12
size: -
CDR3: CASSSYPWGYTF
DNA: TGTGCCAGCAGTTCCTACCCCTGGGGCTACACCTTC

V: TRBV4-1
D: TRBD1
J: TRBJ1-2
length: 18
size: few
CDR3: CASSQPVGQGGGWYGYTF
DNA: TGCGCCAGCAGCCAACCCGTAGGACAGGGAGGTGGTTGGTATGGCTACACCTTC

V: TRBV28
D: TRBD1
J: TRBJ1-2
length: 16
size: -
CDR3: CASRRGTKGARYGYTF
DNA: TGTGCCAGCAGGCGAGGGACGAAGGGGGCGAGGTATGGCTACACCTTC

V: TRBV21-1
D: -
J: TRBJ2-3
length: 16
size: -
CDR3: CASSTRLAACTDTQYF
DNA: TGTGCCAGCAGCACTCGACTAGCGGCGTGCACAGATACGCAGTATTTT

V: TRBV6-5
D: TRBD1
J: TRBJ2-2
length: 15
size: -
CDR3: CASSYSQGVTGELFF
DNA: TGTGCCAGCAGTTACTCACAGGGGGTCACCGGGGAGCTGTTTTTT

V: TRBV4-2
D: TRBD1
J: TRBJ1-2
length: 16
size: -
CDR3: CASSQEGTGANYGYTF
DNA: TGTGCCAGCAGCCAAGAAGGGACAGGGGCTAACTATGGCTACACCTTC

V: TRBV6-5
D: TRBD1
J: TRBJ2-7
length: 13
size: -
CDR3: CASSYRQGYEQYF
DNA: TGTGCCAGCAGTTACCGACAGGGCTACGAGCAGTACTTC

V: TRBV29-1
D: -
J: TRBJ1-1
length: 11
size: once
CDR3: CSVEVRVGAFF
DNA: TGCAGCGTTGAAGTGCGGGTAGGGGCTTTCTTT

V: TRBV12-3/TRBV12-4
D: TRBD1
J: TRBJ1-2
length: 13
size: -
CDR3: CASSAGQSYGYTF
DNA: TGTGCCAGCAGTGCGGGACAGAGCTATGGCTACACCTTC

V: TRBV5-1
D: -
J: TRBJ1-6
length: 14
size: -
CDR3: CASSPDTLNSPLHF
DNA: TGCGCCAGCAGCCCGGACACCCTGAATTCACCCCTCCACTTT

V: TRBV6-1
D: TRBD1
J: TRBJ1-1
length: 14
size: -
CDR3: CASSEAGTATEAFF
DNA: TGTGCCAGCAGTGAAGCCGGGACAGCCACTGAAGCTTTCTTT

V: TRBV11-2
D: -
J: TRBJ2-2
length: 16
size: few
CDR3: CASSLQATANTGELFF
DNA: TGTGCCAGCAGCTTACAGGCCACCGCGAACACCGGGGAGCTGTTTTTT

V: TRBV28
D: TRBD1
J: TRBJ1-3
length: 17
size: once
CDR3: CASSTTRQGGSGNTIYF
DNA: TGTGCCAGCAGTACAACCAGACAGGGTGGGTCTGGAAACACCATATATTTT

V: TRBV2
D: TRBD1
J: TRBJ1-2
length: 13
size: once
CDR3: CASSERQGGGYTF
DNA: TGTGCCAGCAGTGAACGGCAGGGGGGCGGCTACACCTTC

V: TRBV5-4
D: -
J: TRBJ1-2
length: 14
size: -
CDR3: CASSFPSAGLGYTF
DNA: TGTGCCAGCAGCTTCCCTTCTGCAGGGCTTGGCTACACCTTC

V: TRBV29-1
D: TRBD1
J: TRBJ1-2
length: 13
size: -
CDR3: CSAGQGSADGYTF
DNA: TGCAGCGCCGGACAGGGGTCTGCGGATGGCTACACCTTC

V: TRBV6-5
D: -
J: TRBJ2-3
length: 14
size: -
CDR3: CASSFRQQTDTQYF
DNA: TGTGCCAGCAGTTTCCGACAGCAGACAGATACGCAGTATTTT

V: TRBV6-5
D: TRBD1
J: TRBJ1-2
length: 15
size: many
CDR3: CASRDRGGSNYGYTF
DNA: TGTGCCAGCAGGGACAGGGGGGGATCTAACTATGGCTACACCTTC

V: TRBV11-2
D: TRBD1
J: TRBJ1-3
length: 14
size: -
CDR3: CASSERQGRNTIYF
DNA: TGTGCCAGCAGCGAGAGACAGGGGAGAAACACCATATATTTT

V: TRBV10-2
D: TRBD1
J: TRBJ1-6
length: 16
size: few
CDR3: CASSESTGGYNSPLHF
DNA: TGCGCCAGCAGTGAGTCGACAGGGGGATATAATTCACCCCTCCACTTT

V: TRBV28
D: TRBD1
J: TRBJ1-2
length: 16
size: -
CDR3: CASSPLTGDRGFGYTF
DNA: TGTGCCAGCAGCCCCTTGACGGGGGACAGGGGGTTTGGCTACACCTTC

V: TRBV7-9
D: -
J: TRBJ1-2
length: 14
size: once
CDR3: CASTAAGGMRGYTF
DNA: TGTGCCAGCACTGCCGCGGGGGGAATGAGAGGCTACACCTTC

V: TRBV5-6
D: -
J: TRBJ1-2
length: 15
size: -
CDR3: CASSLKDRPNYGYTF
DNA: TGTGCCAGCAGCTTGAAGGACAGACCCAACTATGGCTACACCTTC

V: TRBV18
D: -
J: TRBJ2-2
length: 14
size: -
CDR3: CASSPYRNTGELFF
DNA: TGTGCCAGCTCACCTTACAGGAACACCGGGGAGCTGTTTTTT

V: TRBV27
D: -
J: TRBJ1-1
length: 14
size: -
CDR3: CASSQQGRNTEAFF
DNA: TGTGCCAGCAGCCAACAGGGACGGAACACTGAAGCTTTCTTT

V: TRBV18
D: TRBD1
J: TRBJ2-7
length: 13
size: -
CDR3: CASSGGQGYEQYF
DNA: TGTGCCAGCTCAGGAGGACAGGGCTACGAGCAGTACTTC

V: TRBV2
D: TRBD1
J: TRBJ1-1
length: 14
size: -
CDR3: CASGRGRGNTEAFF
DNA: TGTGCCAGCGGCAGGGGGCGAGGGAACACTGAAGCTTTCTTT